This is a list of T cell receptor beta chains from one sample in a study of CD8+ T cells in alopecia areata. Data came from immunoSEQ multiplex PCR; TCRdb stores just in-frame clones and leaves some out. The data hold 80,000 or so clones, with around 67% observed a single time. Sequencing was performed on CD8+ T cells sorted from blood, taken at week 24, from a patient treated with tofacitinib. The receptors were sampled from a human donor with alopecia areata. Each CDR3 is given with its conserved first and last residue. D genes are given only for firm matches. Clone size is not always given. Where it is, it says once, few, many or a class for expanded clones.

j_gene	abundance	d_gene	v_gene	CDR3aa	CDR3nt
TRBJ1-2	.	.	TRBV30	CACDSARDTYGYTF	TGTGCCTGCGACTCTGCACGGGACACCTATGGCTACACCTTC
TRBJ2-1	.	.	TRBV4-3	CASSHPLSGLLRGAYNEQFF	TGCGCCAGCAGCCATCCTCTAAGTGGACTATTGAGGGGAGCCTACAATGAGCAGTTCTTC
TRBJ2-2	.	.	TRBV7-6	CASSRNTGELFF	TGTGCCAGCAGCCGCAACACCGGGGAGCTGTTTTTT
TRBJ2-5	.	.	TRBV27	CASSLLGDQETQYF	TGTGCCAGCAGTTTATTGGGGGACCAAGAGACCCAGTACTTC
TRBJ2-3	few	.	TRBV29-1	CSAESTDTQYF	TGCAGCGCCGAGTCCACAGATACGCAGTATTTT
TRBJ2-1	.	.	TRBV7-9	CASSTTPLGAQKNEQFF	TGTGCCAGCAGCACCACTCCACTCGGCGCCCAAAAGAATGAGCAGTTCTTC
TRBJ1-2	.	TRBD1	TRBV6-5	CASSYSPGGVNYGYTF	TGTGCCAGCAGTTACTCCCCAGGGGGCGTTAACTATGGCTACACCTTC
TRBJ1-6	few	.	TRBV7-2	CASSLEAGYNSPLHF	TGTGCCAGCAGCTTAGAAGCAGGTTATAATTCACCCCTCCACTTT
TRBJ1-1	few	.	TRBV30	CAWTAGGTEAFF	TGTGCCTGGACGGCCGGGGGCACTGAAGCTTTCTTT
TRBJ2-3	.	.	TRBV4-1	CASSQERVTQYF	TGCGCCAGCAGCCAAGAGAGGGTTACGCAGTATTTT
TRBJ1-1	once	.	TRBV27	CASSILGHFTEAFF	TGTGCCAGCAGTATCCTCGGACATTTCACTGAAGCTTTCTTT
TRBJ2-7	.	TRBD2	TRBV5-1	CASSQRPGRGYEQYF	TGCGCCAGCAGCCAGCGCCCAGGGCGGGGGTACGAGCAGTACTTC
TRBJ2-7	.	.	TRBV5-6	CASSSSYEQYF	TGTGCCAGCAGTTCGTCCTACGAGCAGTACTTC
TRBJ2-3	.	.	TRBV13	CASSAPTSTDTQYF	TGTGCCAGCAGCGCCCCCACTAGCACAGATACGCAGTATTTT
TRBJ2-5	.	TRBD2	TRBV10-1	CASSHRLAGGGAETQYF	TGCGCCAGCAGCCACCGACTAGCGGGGGGAGGAGCGGAGACCCAGTACTTC
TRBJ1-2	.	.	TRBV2	CASSETGEITNYGYTF	TGTGCCAGCAGTGAAACGGGAGAAATTACTAACTATGGCTACACCTTC
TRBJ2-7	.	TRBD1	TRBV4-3	CASSQDRQGVYEQYF	TGCGCCAGCAGCCAAGATCGACAGGGGGTCTACGAGCAGTACTTC
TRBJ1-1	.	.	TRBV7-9	CASSLTEAFF	TGTGCCAGCAGCTTAACTGAAGCTTTCTTT
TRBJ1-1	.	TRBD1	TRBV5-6	CASSLSDRGDTEAFF	TGTGCCAGCAGCTTGAGTGACAGGGGCGACACTGAAGCTTTCTTT
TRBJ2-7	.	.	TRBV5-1	CASREREHYEQYF	TGCGCCAGCAGGGAAAGGGAGCACTACGAGCAGTACTTC
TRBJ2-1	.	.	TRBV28	CASFHRSGYEQFF	TGTGCCAGCTTCCATCGATCAGGGTATGAGCAGTTCTTC
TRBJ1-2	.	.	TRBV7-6	CASSLSGTGHYGYTF	TGTGCCAGCAGCTTATCCGGAACAGGGCACTATGGCTACACCTTC
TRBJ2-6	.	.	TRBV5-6	CASSLGVVLSSGANVLTF	TGTGCCAGCAGCTTGGGTGTAGTGCTAAGCTCTGGGGCCAACGTCCTGACTTTC
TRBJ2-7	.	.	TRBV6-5	CASSYSARFPYEQYF	TGTGCCAGCAGTTACTCGGCCAGGTTTCCCTACGAGCAGTACTTC
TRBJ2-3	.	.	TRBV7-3	CASSRLGAVDDTQYF	TGTGCCAGCAGCCGATTAGGAGCGGTCGATGATACGCAGTATTTT
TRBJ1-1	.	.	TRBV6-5	CASSYFTGRLNTEAFF	TGTGCCAGCAGTTACTTCACAGGGCGATTGAACACTGAAGCTTTCTTT
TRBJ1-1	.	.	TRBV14	CASSPTGYTEAFF	TGTGCCAGCAGCCCCACAGGGTACACTGAAGCTTTCTTT
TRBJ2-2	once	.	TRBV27	CASRSGWGNTGELFF	TGTGCCAGCAGGTCTGGGTGGGGGAACACCGGGGAGCTGTTTTTT
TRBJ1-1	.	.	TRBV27	CASSLGAGGEAFF	TGTGCCAGCAGTTTGGGAGCCGGAGGTGAAGCTTTCTTT
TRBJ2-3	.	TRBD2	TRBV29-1	CSVSGGPVGVEDTQYF	TGCAGCGTTTCGGGAGGGCCAGTTGGGGTGGAAGATACGCAGTATTTT
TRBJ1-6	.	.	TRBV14	CASSQEDGDYNSPLHF	TGTGCCAGCAGCCAAGAGGACGGCGATTATAATTCACCCCTCCACTTT
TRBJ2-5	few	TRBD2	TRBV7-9	CASSLRLADLQETQYF	TGTGCCAGCAGCTTAAGACTAGCGGACCTCCAAGAGACCCAGTACTTC
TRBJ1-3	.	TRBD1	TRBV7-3	CASSPGQGPSGNTIYF	TGTGCCAGCAGCCCGGGACAGGGGCCCTCTGGAAACACCATATATTTT
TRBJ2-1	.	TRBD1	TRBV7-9	CASSSTRGWDEQFF	TGTGCCAGCAGCTCAACCAGGGGGTGGGATGAGCAGTTCTTC
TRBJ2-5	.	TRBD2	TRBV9	CASSVGGGAQETQYF	TGTGCCAGCAGCGTGGGCGGGGGGGCGCAAGAGACCCAGTACTTC
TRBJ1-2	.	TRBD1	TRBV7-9	CASSLAGTAGILNYGYTF	TGTGCCAGCAGCTTAGCGGGGACAGCAGGAATCCTTAACTATGGCTACACCTTC
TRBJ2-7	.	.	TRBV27	CASSLEGDEQYF	TGTGCCAGCAGTTTGGAGGGGGACGAGCAGTACTTC
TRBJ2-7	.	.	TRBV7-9	CASSSPLGYEQYF	TGTGCCAGCAGCTCCCCATTGGGGTACGAGCAGTACTTC
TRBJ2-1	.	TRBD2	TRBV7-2	CASSWSGGRGNEQFF	TGTGCCAGCAGCTGGTCTGGCGGGAGGGGCAATGAGCAGTTCTTC
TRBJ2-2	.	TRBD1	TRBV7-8	CASSKRPGQSTGELFF	TGTGCCAGCAGCAAGCGACCGGGACAGAGCACCGGGGAGCTGTTTTTT
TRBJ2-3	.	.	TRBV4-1	CASSQELERSSTDTQYF	TGCGCCAGCAGCCAAGAGCTTGAGCGGTCTAGCACAGATACGCAGTATTTT
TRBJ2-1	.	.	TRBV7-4	CASSRRTGEQFF	TGTGCCAGCAGTCGAAGGACGGGAGAGCAGTTCTTC
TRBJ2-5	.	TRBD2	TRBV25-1	CASKGGLPLGVETQYF	TGTGCCAGCAAGGGAGGGCTCCCGCTCGGTGTAGAGACCCAGTACTTC
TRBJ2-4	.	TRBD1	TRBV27	CASRPGGNAKNIQYF	TGTGCCAGCCGCCCAGGGGGCAACGCCAAAAACATTCAGTACTTC
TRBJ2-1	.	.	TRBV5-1	CASSIDVYNEQFF	TGCGCCAGCAGCATAGACGTCTACAATGAGCAGTTCTTC
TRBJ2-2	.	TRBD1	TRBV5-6	CASSLDRTGTATGELFF	TGTGCCAGCAGCTTGGACCGGACAGGGACTGCCACCGGGGAGCTGTTTTTT